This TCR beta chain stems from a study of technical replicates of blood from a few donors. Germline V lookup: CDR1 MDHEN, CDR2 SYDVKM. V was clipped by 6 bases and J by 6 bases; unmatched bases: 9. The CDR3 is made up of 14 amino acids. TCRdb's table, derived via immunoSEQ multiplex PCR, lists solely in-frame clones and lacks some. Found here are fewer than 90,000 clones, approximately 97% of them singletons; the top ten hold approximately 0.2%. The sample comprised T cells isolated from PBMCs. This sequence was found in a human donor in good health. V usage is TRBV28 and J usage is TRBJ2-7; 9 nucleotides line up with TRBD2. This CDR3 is CASRPGLALSEQYF. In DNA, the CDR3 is TGTGCCAGCAGACCGGGACTAGCTCTCTCCGAGCAGTACTTC.